The 27 T cell receptor beta chains presented below share a single source sample, sequenced in a study of T cell clonality in common variable immunodeficiency. Study results and caveats: In common variable immunodeficiency, TCR beta chains reportedly carried fewer deletions and N-nucleotide insertions.

Clones were sequenced by immunoSEQ multiplex PCR, and TCRdb holds only the in-frame ones, with some missing. The table records about 33,000 clones without singletons, the ten largest covering about 6%. Their antigens remain unidentified. Material for sequencing was peripheral blood mononuclear cells. These receptors were collected from a human donor with common variable immunodeficiency.

This clone has a count of ten or more. The CDR3 end is not reached by the read, which stops 3 residues before it; the germline J gene fills it in. The V gene is TRBV11-2, the J gene TRBJ1-1, with unresolved D. Trimming left V 1 base short and J 7 bases short, with 13 bases between. Per the germline V gene, CDR1 is SGHAT and CDR2 is FQNNGV. The CDR3 length is 14 residues. CDR3 DNA (partial): TGTGCCAGCAGCTTAGTCCTTCTACAGAGTGAA. This codes for CASSLVLLQSE. The full-length CDR3 reads as CASSLVLLQSEAFF. Looking up the rest from reference TRBV11-2 and TRBJ1-1 gives the full variable domain: EAGVAQSPRYKIIEKRQSVAFWCNPISGHATLYWYQQILGQGPKLLIQFQNNGVVDDSQLPKDRFSAERLKGVDSTLKIQPAKLEDSAVYLCASSLVLLQSEAFFGQGTRLTVV.

Regarding this clone: The read gets to within 3 residues of the CDR3 end, and the germline J gene fills in the rest. V gene TRBV18 combines with J gene TRBJ1-3, with a possible D match to TRBD1 (6 bases). Germline values: CDR1 KGHSH, CDR2 LQKENI. The CDR3 runs to 11 residues. V lost 5 bases, J lost 8 bases, and 7 bases lay in between. CDR3 bases read: TGTGCCAGCTCAGAGGGGGACACC. Its protein is CASSEGDT. The full CDR3 reads CASSEGDTIYF.

This clone was observed a handful of times. An end of the junction differs from the germline gene, which may be a read error. The read ends 3 residues shy of where the CDR3 ends; the end is completed using the germline J gene. The chain links TRBV7-9 to TRBJ2-7; unclear D gene. The CDR3 length is 13 residues. Germline CDR1 SEHNR, CDR2 FQNEAQ (reference sequence). This chain's CDR3 is CSSTMGSAYEQYF. The DNA read from the CDR3 is TGTTCCAGCACCATGGGCAGTGCCTACGAG. The full variable domain, completed using reference TRBV7-9 and TRBJ2-7, is DTGVSQNPRHKITKRGQNVTFRCDPISEHNRLYWYRQTLGQGPEFLTYFQNEAQLEKSRLLSDRFSAERPKGSFSTLEIQRTEQGDSAMYLCSSTMGSAYEQYFGPGTRLTVT.

This clone was recorded a few times. The read ends 3 residues before the CDR3 terminus; that terminus is restored from the germline J gene. This sequence joins TRBV2 and TRBJ1-4; TRBD1 is a possible D gene (5 bases). Germline V gene lookup returns CDR1 SNHLY and CDR2 FYNNEI. The CDR3 is made up of 17 amino acids. Trimming shortened V by 6 bases and J by 0 bases, and 17 bases separated the two germline ends. CDR3 loop: CASRHLGGDATNEKLFF. The sequenced part of the CDR3 DNA is TGTGCCAGCAGACACCTAGGAGGGGATGCAACTAATGAAAAA.

The part of the CDR3 DNA that was read is TGTGCCAGTAGTATAGGGGGCGGGGGGGCCTTGAGCTCCTACAATGAG. It codes for CASSIGGGGALSSYNE. The whole CDR3 reads CASSIGGGGALSSYNEQFF. This chain links TRBV19 with TRBJ2-1; 9 positions agree with TRBD2. The read ends 3 residues early relative to the CDR3; the germline J gene fills the gap. The CDR3 is 19 amino acids. The V segment lost 1 base and the J segment 0 bases; nucleotides outside the gene matches: 10. Germline V gene data show CDR1 as LNHDA and CDR2 as SQIVND (reference sequence).

Ten or more counts support this clone. The read finishes 3 residues shy of the CDR3 end, and the germline J gene is used to complete it. V usage is TRBV5-1 and J usage is TRBJ1-4; 7 bases match TRBD1. The CDR3 is 15 amino acids. CDR1 is SGHRS, CDR2 YFSETQ, per germline. V dropped 0 bases and J dropped 8; count of bases not matched to a gene: 7. The CDR3 bases that were read are TGCGCCAGCAGCTTGGACAGGGGAAAAGGGGAAAAA. It yields the protein CASSLDRGKGEK. The whole CDR3 sequence reads CASSLDRGKGEKLFF.

This clone has a handful of counts. The CDR3 goes on 3 residues after the read ends, and that part is filled in from the germline J gene. The V gene is TRBV19, the J gene TRBJ1-5, with a weak D call TRBD1 (6 bases). Trimming left V 5 bases short and J 7 bases short, with 15 bases between. The CDR3 has 14 residues. Germline assignment: CDR1 LNHDA and CDR2 SQIVND (reference sequence). CDR3 region: CASSASQGRQPQHF. The CDR3 DNA, read in part, is TGTGCCAGTAGTGCCTCACAGGGCCGGCAGCCC.

This clone was picked up many times. The read gets to within 3 residues of the CDR3 end, and the germline J gene fills in the rest. The chain couples TRBV29-1 to TRBJ2-1, with TRBD2 matching over 10 bases. The CDR3 extends over 12 amino acids. V lost 7 bases, J lost 9 bases, and 6 bases stayed unmatched. The germline CDR1 and CDR2 sequences are SQVTM and ANQGSEA. The DNA read from the CDR3 is TGCAGCGCCGAAGCGGGGGGGGTTGAG. Residues: CSAEAGGVE. The full-length CDR3 reads as CSAEAGGVEQFF.

This clone was counted many times. The sequenced fragment ends 3 residues before the CDR3 boundary, so the rest is inferred from the germline J gene. This chain joins TRBV5-6 and TRBJ2-1; 9 positions agree with TRBD1. Germline V CDR1 and CDR2: SGHDT, YYEEEE. V gave up 4 bases and J gave up 0 bases; unmatched junction bases: 2. The CDR3 is 15 residues long. CDR3: CASSGTGSSYNEQFF. The CDR3 DNA, read in part, is TGTGCCAGCAGCGGGACAGGGAGCTCCTACAATGAG.

This clone was detected a few times. With the read ending 3 residues before the CDR3 end, the germline J gene is used to fill in that end. The genes are TRBV11-2 and TRBJ1-6, with D possibly TRBD1 on 5 matching bases. V was shortened by 6 bases and J by 7 bases, with 13 bases between the two germline ends. CDR3 size: 14 residues. From germline, CDR1 is SGHAT and CDR2 FQNNGV. This CDR3 is CASRPGQTNSPLHF. The part of the CDR3 DNA that was read is TGTGCCAGCAGACCTGGACAAACCAATTCACCC.

At least ten counts were recorded for this clone. The read ends 3 residues shy of where the CDR3 ends; the end is completed using the germline J gene. This sequence joins TRBV27 and TRBJ1-6; D perhaps matches TRBD1 (6 bases). Trimming removed 5 bases at V and 2 bases at J, with 10 bases between. The CDR3 spans 15 residues. In germline, CDR1 is MNHEY, CDR2 SMNVEV (reference sequence). CDR3 residues: CASSARQAYNSPLHF. The sequenced CDR3 bases are TGTGCCAGCAGTGCCCGACAGGCCTATAATTCACCC.

This clone appeared many times. No DNA is shown, since the ends of the CDR3 on it are uncertain; the CDR3 is the one TCRdb lists. This sequence joins TRBV20-1 and TRBJ2-1; the listed D gene, TRBD1-2, was not tested against the DNA. Germline CDR1 is DFQATT and CDR2 is SNEGSKA (reference sequence). Including both end residues, the CDR3 is 14 amino acids long. The CDR3 spells CSTSEGGSYNEQFF.

This clone was found many times. The read is 3 residues too short to cover the CDR3 end, so that end is filled in from the germline J gene. This rearrangement joins TRBV6-1 to TRBJ2-1, with 10 positions matching TRBD2. CDR1 and CDR2 from the germline V gene are MNHNS and SASEGT. Trimming took 6 bases from V and 3 from J; bases not matched to a gene: 8. There are 16 residues in the CDR3. CDR3 sequence reads: CASRELAGTFYNEQFF. The sequenced CDR3 bases are TGTGCCAGCAGGGAACTAGCGGGGACCTTCTACAATGAG.

A note on this clone: The observed sequence ends 3 residues before the CDR3 terminus, with the missing tail filled in from the germline J gene. The chain has TRBV7-9 and TRBJ1-2; 9 nucleotides line up with TRBD1. Germline CDR1 and CDR2: SEHNR and FQNEAQ (reference sequence). This CDR3 spans 14 amino acids. The sequenced CDR3 bases are TGTGCCAGCAGCTCCCAGACAGGGGGATACGGC. This sequence encodes CASSSQTGGYG. The full CDR3 protein reads CASSSQTGGYGYTF. Looking up the rest from reference TRBV7-9 and TRBJ1-2 gives the full variable domain: DTGVSQNPRHKITKRGQNVTFRCDPISEHNRLYWYRQTLGQGPEFLTYFQNEAQLEKSRLLSDRFSAERPKGSFSTLEIQRTEQGDSAMYLCASSSQTGGYGYTFGSGTRLTVV.

This clone was seen repeatedly, ten times or more. The CDR3 is cut off 3 residues early in the read; its end comes from the germline J gene. The chain has TRBV5-6 and TRBJ2-1, with D perhaps TRBD1 (5 bases). Germline lookup yields CDR1 SGHDT and CDR2 YYEEEE. The CDR3 is made up of 13 amino acids. The germline V and J ends were trimmed by 5 bases and 4 bases, with 10 bases remaining between them. Partial CDR3 DNA: TGTGCCAGCAGAACGGACATTTACAATGAG. Protein product: CASRTDIYNE. The full-length CDR3 reads as CASRTDIYNEQFF.

Of note for this clone: The CDR3 end falls 3 residues outside the read, so it is completed with the germline J gene. The genes are TRBV7-2 and TRBJ1-5, with 9 nucleotides matching TRBD1. The V gene's germline CDR1 is SGHTA and CDR2 FQGNSA. The ends lost 3 bases at V and 2 bases at J; junction bases unmatched: 2. CDR3 size: 15 residues. The sequenced part of the CDR3 DNA is TGTGCCAGCAGCTTGACAGGGGGGGGCAATCAGCCC. It is translated as CASSLTGGGNQP. The complete CDR3 sequence is CASSLTGGGNQPQHF.

This clone was found many times. Sequencing ends 3 residues short of the CDR3 end; the germline J gene provides the rest. This chain connects TRBV6-4 to TRBJ2-1; 9 bases match TRBD1. Trimming removed 2 bases from V and 5 bases from J; junction bases left unmatched: 4. Per the germline V gene, CDR1 is MRHNA and CDR2 is SNTAGT. The CDR3 runs to 15 residues. The chain's CDR3 is CASSDAQGANNEQFF. CDR3 DNA (partial): TGTGCCAGCAGTGACGCACAGGGGGCCAACAATGAG.

This clone occurred many times. The read halts 3 residues ahead of the CDR3 end, with the missing end drawn from the germline J gene. This sequence joins TRBV11-2 and TRBJ2-2; TRBD1 agrees at 9 bases. The length of the CDR3 is 15 residues. With 5 bases clipped from V and 4 bases from J, the junction kept 5 bases outside the gene matches. Germline values: CDR1 SGHAT, CDR2 FQNNGV. CDR3 DNA (partial): TGTGCCAGCAGCGTTTACAGGGGGCGCACCGGGGAG. It yields the protein CASSVYRGRTGE. The complete CDR3 protein is CASSVYRGRTGELFF.

Comments on this clone: The DNA ends 3 residues before the CDR3 does, and the rest of the CDR3 is filled in from the germline J gene. V gene TRBV19 combines with J gene TRBJ2-3; TRBD1 agrees at 8 bases. V was clipped by 4 bases and J by 0 bases; unmatched bases: 0. This CDR3 comprises 14 residues. The germline gives CDR1 LNHDA, CDR2 SQIVND (reference sequence). The CDR3 region is CASSRTGSTDTQYF. Incomplete CDR3 DNA: TGTGCCAGTAGTAGGACAGGGAGCACAGATACG.

This clone has a handful of counts. The read terminates 3 residues before the CDR3 end, so the remaining end is supplied by the germline J gene. The V and J genes are TRBV2 and TRBJ2-3, with TRBD2 matching 10 bases. The V segment lost 4 bases and the J segment 4 bases; nucleotides outside the gene matches: 5. Germline V gene data show CDR1 as SNHLY and CDR2 as FYNNEI. This CDR3 has 15 residues. The CDR3 sequence is CASSATSGAADTQYF. CDR3 DNA, as far as it was read: TGTGCCAGCAGTGCAACTAGCGGGGCCGCAGATACG.

This clone came up many times. The read ends 3 residues early relative to the CDR3; the germline J gene fills the gap. This chain links TRBV7-3 with TRBJ2-5, with a possible D match to TRBD1 (6 bases). The CDR3 covers 15 residues. Germline values: CDR1 SGHTA, CDR2 FQGTGA. Trimming cost V 3 bases and J 4 bases, with 15 bases left between them. This CDR3 is CASSFKVGAPETQYF. The sequenced part of the CDR3 DNA is TGTGCCAGCAGCTTTAAAGTGGGGGCCCCAGAGACC.

This clone was picked up many times. CDR3 region: CASSMGTRGQETQYF. CDR3 DNA (partial): TGTGCCAGCAGTATGGGGACTAGGGGACAAGAGACC. The chain joins TRBV12-3 or TRBV12-4 to TRBJ2-5; 8 bases line up with TRBD2. Coverage ceases 3 residues before the CDR3 finishes, and the germline J gene fills in the end. V was clipped by 5 bases and J by 2 bases; unmatched bases: 7. CDR3 length: 15 residues.

This clone has a count of ten or more. The missing CDR3 end, 3 residues past where the read stops, is filled in from the germline J gene. This sequence joins TRBV5-1 and TRBJ1-5; perhaps TRBD1 as D (6 bases). From germline, CDR1 is SGHRS and CDR2 YFSETQ. The ends were cut back, 5 bases at V and 5 bases at J, with 17 bases in the middle. This CDR3 spans 15 amino acids. The chain's CDR3 is CASRFEAGADQPQHF. The covered CDR3 bases are TGCGCCAGCAGATTTGAGGCAGGGGCAGATCAGCCC.

This clone was recorded many times. The CDR3 is cut off 3 residues early in the read; its end comes from the germline J gene. The genes are TRBV6-4 and TRBJ1-2, with 10 bases fitting TRBD1. Trimming at V came to 6 bases and at J to 6 bases, leaving 7 bases not matched to a gene. Looked up from germline, CDR1 is MRHNA and CDR2 is SNTAGT. The CDR3 contains 14 residues. Incomplete CDR3 DNA: TGTGCCAGCAGGATCGAGGACAGGGGGAATGGC. This codes for CASRIEDRGNG. From start to end, the CDR3 is CASRIEDRGNGYTF.

Ten or more counts support this clone. The observed sequence ends 3 residues before the CDR3 terminus, with the missing tail filled in from the germline J gene. The chain has TRBV2 and TRBJ2-5; D is unclear. The CDR3 spans 14 residues. Between the trimmed V and J ends, which lost 2 bases and 0 bases, there was a span of 7 bases. Germline CDR1 is SNHLY and CDR2 is FYNNEI. The CDR3 DNA, read in part, is TGTGCCAGCAGTGAATCAGTCAACCAAGAGACC. Its protein is CASSESVNQET. The full-length CDR3 reads as CASSESVNQETQYF.

This clone was seen a few times. The CDR3 end falls 3 residues outside the read, so it is completed with the germline J gene. V and J are TRBV19 and TRBJ1-5; TRBD1 matches 8 bases. The CDR3 is made up of 15 amino acids. V was clipped by 9 bases and J by 3 bases; unmatched bases: 10. Germline lookup yields CDR1 LNHDA and CDR2 SQIVND (reference sequence). CDR3 loop: CASRDGQGANQPQHF. The CDR3 DNA, read in part, is TGTGCCAGCCGAGACGGCCAGGGGGCCAATCAGCCC.

This clone came up many times. The read finishes 3 residues shy of the CDR3 end, and the germline J gene is used to complete it. V is TRBV13 and J is TRBJ1-1, with D tentatively TRBD1 (6 bases). CDR1 is PRHDT, CDR2 FYEKMQ, per germline (reference sequence). The CDR3 length is 14 residues. CDR3 sequence reads: CASSLEGGILEAFF. The CDR3 DNA, read in part, is TGTGCCAGCAGCTTAGAGGGGGGGATCTTGGAA.